This T cell receptor (beta chain) was profiled in a study of glioma-infiltrating T cells (dated by TCRdb to 2016 to 2017). Regarding the research as a whole: TCR alpha- and beta-chain repertoires were sequenced from glioma tissue, non-neoplastic brain tissue and matched peripheral blood mononuclear cells. To gauge divergence between tissue and blood T-cell populations, every tissue-infiltrating repertoire was compared against the peripheral blood repertoire from the same patient. Three low-grade glioma patients, 7 to 9 primary glioblastoma patients and three non-glioma patients contributing non-neoplastic brain tissue were included in the paired cohort. What the authors observed across the whole study: Group comparisons rested on small numbers: three non-neoplastic, three low-grade glioma and 7 or 8 glioblastoma patients. VJ-independent divergence between tissue and blood was lower than expected in non-neoplastic patients but higher than expected in all gliomas, particularly low-grade gliomas. Very few CDR3 sequences were shared between tissue and blood, attributed to high CDR3 diversity and limited sampling.

This clonotype was seen more than once but under ten times. No cognate antigen has been identified for it. Base-call qualities are not available, and no considerably larger clone is one nucleotide away. TCR alpha and beta CDR3 regions were amplified with the iRepertoire nested amplicon-rescue multiplex PCR (arm-PCR) platform from RNA. One-step reverse transcription and amplification used roughly 100-400 ng of tissue mRNA or PBMC total RNA as input. Following bead purification, Illumina adapters were added by a secondary multiplex PCR, and libraries between 200 and 400 bp were gel-purified. Demultiplexing relied on internal 6-nucleotide barcodes carried by the libraries. Sequencing of libraries was performed on an Illumina MiSeq with 2x220 or 2x250 nucleotide paired-end reads. The paper's data handling went like this. Paired reads were merged using FLASH 1.2.11 and were aligned to the GRCh37 human genome using BWA-MEM, after which TRA and TRB reads were extracted. V and J assignment used an IMGT-derived reference of cassette sequences and CDR3 motifs that included pseudogenes. Three-frame translation of reads was performed, and productive CDR3s were defined as those with a C...FGXG motif and no stop codons. Unique combinations of V-J cassette pair and CDR3 amino acid sequence were defined as clonotypes. Hamming distance filtering was applied to reads, with thresholds set by the sequence error rate of each sample in mapped regions. The public reads were run again by TCRdb, first through fastp at Q25 and then through MiXCR, and only productive beta chains were kept. Duplicate CDR3 protein sequences are folded into a single record with the most common DNA and genes. These V and J calls derive from TCRdb rather than the authors' analysis. For this sample there are approximately 100,000 distinct CDR3 sequences; about 25% appear just once. Around 30% of the sample belongs to the ten largest clones.

Looking up the germline V gene yields CDR1 MNHEY and CDR2 SVGAGI. V and J are truncated by 2 bases and 3 bases respectively, leaving an intervening sequence of 17 bases. The CDR3 covers 16 residues, taking in both the cysteine and the phenylalanine. Here the CDR3 DNA is all that survives: 48 bases in frame from base 1. The sequenced sample was glioma tissue, nonneoplastic brain tissue, or PBMCs (not recorded which). The receptor's source is a human donor with low-grade glioma or glioblastoma, undergoing nonglioma brain surgery, or in good health (not recorded which). This chain joins TRBV6-5 to TRBJ2-7; D gene: possibly TRBD1, on 5 matching bases. CDR3 reads: CASSYPQGRALYEQYF. The nucleotide sequence reads TGTGCCAGCAGTTACCCCCAGGGTAGGGCTCTCTACGAGCAGTACTTC.